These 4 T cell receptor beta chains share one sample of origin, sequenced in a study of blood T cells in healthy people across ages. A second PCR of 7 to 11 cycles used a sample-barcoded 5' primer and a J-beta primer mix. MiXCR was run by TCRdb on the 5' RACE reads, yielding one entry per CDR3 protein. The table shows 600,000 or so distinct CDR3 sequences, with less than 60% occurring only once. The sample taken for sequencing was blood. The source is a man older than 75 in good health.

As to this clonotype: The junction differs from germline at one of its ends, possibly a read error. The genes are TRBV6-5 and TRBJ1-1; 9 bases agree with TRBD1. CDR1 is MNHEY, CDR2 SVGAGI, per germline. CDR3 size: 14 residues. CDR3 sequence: CTSSRDRVGAEAFF. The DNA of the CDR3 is TGTACCAGCAGCCGGGACAGGGTCGGGGCTGAAGCTTTCTTT.

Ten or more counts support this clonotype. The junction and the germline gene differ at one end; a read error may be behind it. The CDR3 loop is CASSSTSGSSYEQYF. CDR3 nucleotides: TGTGCCAGCAGTTCGACTAGCGGGAGCTCCTACGAGCAGTACTTC. The chain uses TRBV5-1 and TRBJ2-7; TRBD2 aligns across 12 bases. The germline V gene encodes CDR1 SGHRS and CDR2 YFSETQ. The length of the CDR3 is 15 residues.

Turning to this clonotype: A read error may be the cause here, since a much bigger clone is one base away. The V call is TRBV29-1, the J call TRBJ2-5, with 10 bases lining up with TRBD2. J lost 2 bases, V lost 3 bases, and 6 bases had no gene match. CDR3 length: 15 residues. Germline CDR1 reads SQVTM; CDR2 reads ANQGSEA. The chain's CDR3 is CSVDRLAGVQETQYF. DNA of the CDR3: TGCAGCGTTGACCGGCTAGCGGGAGTTCAAGAGACCCAGTACTTC.

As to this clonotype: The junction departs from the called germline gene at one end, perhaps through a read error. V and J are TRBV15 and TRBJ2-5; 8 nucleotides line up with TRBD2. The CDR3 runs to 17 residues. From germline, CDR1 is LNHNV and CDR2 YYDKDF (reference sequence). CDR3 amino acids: CTTSSRRTSGQGETQYF. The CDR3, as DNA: TGTACCACCAGCTCGAGGAGAACTAGCGGTCAAGGAGAGACCCAGTACTTC.